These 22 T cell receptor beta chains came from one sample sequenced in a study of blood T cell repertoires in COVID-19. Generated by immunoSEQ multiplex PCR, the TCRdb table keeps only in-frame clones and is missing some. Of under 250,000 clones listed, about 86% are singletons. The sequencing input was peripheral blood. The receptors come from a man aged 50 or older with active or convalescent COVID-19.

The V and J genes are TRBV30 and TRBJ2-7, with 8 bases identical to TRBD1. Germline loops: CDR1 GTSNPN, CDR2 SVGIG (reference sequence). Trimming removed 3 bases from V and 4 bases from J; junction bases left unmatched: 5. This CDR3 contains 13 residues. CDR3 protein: CAWSRRGLYEQYF. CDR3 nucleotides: TGTGCCTGGAGCCGCAGGGGGCTGTACGAGCAGTACTTC. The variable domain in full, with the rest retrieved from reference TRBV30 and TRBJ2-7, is SQTIHQWPATLVQPVGSPLSLECTVEGTSNPNLYWYRQAAGRGLQLLFYSVGIGQISSEVPQNLSASRPQDRQFILSSKKLLLSDSGFYLCAWSRRGLYEQYFGPGTRLTVT.

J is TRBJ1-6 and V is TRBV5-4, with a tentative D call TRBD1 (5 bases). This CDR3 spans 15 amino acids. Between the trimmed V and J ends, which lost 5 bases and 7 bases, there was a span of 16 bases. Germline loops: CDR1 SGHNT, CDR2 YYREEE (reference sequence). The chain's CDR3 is CASRDAGLRNSPLHF. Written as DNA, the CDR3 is TGTGCCAGCAGGGACGCAGGGTTGAGAAATTCACCCCTCCACTTT.

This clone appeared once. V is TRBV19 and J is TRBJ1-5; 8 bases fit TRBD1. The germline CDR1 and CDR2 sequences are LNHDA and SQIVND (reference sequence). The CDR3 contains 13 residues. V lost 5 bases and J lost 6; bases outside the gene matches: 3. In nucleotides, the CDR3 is TGTGCCAGTAGTGCAACAGGGGGTCAGCCCCAGCATTTT. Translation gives CASSATGGQPQHF.

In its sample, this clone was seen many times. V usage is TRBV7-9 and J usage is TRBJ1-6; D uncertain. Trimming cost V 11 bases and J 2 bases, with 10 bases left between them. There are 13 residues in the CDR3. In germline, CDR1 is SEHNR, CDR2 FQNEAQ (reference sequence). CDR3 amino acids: CAVLAAYNSPLHF. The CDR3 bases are TGTGCCGTCCTGGCCGCCTATAATTCACCCCTCCACTTT.

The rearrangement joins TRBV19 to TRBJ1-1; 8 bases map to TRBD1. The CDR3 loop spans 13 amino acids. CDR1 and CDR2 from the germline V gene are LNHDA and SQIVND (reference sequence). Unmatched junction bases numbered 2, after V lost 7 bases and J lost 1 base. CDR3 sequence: CASTDRENTEAFF. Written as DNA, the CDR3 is TGTGCCAGTACGGACAGGGAGAACACTGAAGCTTTCTTT.

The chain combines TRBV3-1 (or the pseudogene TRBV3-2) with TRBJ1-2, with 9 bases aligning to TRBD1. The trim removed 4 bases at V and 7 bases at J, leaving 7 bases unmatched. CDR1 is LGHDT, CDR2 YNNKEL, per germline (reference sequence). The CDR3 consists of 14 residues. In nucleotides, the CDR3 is TGTGCCAGCAGCCGCGAGGACAGGGGAATTGGCTACACCTTC. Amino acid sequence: CASSREDRGIGYTF.

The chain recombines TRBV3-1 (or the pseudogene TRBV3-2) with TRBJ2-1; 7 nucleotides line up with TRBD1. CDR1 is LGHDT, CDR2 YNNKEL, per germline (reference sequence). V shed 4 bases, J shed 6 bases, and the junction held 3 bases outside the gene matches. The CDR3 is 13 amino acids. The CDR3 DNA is TGTGCCAGCAGCCCGCAGGGGGTCAATGAGCAGTTCTTC. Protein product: CASSPQGVNEQFF.

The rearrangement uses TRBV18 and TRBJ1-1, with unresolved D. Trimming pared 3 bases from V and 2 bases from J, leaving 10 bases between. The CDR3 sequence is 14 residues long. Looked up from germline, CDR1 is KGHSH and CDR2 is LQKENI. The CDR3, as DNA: TGTGCCAGCTCACCGGCGGGGTCCAACACTGAAGCTTTCTTT. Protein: CASSPAGSNTEAFF.

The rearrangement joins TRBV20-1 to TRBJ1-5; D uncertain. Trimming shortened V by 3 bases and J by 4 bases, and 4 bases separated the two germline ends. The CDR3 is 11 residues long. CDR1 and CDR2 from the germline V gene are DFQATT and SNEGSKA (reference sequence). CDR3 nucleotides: TGCAGTGCTAGTCCTAATCAGCCCCAGCATTTT. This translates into CSASPNQPQHF.

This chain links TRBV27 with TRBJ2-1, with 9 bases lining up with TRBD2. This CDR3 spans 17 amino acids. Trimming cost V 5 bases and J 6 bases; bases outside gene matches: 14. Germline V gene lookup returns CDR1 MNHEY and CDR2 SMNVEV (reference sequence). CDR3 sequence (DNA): TGTGCCAGCAGTGGACTAGCTTTTAGCGGGGGCCCCAATGAGCAGTTCTTC. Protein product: CASSGLAFSGGPNEQFF.

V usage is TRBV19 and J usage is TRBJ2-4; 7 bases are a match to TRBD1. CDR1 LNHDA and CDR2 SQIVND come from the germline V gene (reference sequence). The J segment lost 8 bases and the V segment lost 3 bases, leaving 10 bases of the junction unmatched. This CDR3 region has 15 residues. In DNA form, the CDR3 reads TGTGCCAGTAGTATGCGGAGACAGGGTATGGACATTCAGTACTTC. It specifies CASSMRRQGMDIQYF.

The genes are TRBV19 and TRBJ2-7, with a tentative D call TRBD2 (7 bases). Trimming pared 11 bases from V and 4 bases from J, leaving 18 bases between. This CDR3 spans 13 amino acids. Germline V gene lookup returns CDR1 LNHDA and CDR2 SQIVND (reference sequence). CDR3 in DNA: TGTGCCTCCTCCCCGGGGGGCTGGTACGAGCAGTACTTC. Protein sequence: CASSPGGWYEQYF. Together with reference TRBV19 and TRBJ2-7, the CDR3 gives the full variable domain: DGGITQSPKYLFRKEGQNVTLSCEQNLNHDAMYWYRQDPGQGLRLIYYSQIVNDFQKGDIAEGYSVSREKKESFPLTVTSAQKNPTAFYLCASSPGGWYEQYFGPGTRLTVT.

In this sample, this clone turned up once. CDR3 region: CASSPRPGLAGGPPTDTQYF. In DNA form, the CDR3 reads TGTGCCAGCAGCCCCCGGCCGGGACTAGCGGGGGGGCCCCCCACAGATACGCAGTATTTT. The chain couples TRBV7-6 to TRBJ2-3; TRBD2 aligns across 16 bases. Germline V CDR1 and CDR2: SGHVS, FNYEAQ. The junction had 13 bases not matched to a gene; V was cut back by 5 bases and J by 2 bases. This CDR3 has 20 amino acids.

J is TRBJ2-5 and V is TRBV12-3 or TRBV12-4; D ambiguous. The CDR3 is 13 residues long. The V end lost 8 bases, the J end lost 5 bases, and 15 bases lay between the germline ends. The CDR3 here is CASSTLRMETQYF. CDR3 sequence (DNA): TGTGCCAGCTCCACTCTCAGGATGGAGACCCAGTACTTC.

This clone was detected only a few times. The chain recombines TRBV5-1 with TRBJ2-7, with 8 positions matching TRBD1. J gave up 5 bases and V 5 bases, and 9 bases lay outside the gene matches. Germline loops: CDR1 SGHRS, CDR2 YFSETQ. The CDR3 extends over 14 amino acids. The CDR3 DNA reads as TGCGCCAGCAGTACTGGGACAGGCATCGACGAGCAGTACTTC. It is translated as CASSTGTGIDEQYF.

The CDR3 spells CASSYSSRYTEAFF. Here the CDR3 DNA reads TGTGCCAGCAGTTACTCGAGTCGGTACACTGAAGCTTTCTTT. The chain is built from TRBV6-5 and TRBJ1-1; D remains ambiguous. The CDR3 is 14 amino acids. In germline, CDR1 is MNHEY, CDR2 SVGAGI. The ends were cut back, 0 bases at V and 3 bases at J, with 8 bases in the middle.

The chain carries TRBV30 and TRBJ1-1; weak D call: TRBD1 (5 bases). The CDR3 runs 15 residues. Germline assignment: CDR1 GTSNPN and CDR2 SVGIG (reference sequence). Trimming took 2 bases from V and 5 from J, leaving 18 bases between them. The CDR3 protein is CAWSPSVGRRTEAFF. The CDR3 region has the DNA TGTGCCTGGAGTCCAAGCGTGGGGCGGCGGACTGAAGCTTTCTTT.

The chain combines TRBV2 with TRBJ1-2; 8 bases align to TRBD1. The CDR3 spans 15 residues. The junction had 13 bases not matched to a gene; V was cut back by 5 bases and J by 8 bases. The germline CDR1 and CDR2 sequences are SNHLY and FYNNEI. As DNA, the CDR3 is TGTGCCAGCAGTTTCGGACAGGGAGGCATGAAGGGCTACACCTTC. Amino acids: CASSFGQGGMKGYTF. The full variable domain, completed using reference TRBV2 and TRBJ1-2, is EPEVTQTPSHQVTQMGQEVILRCVPISNHLYFYWYRQILGQKVEFLVSFYNNEISEKSEIFDDQFSVERPDGSNFTLKIRSTKLEDSAMYFCASSFGQGGMKGYTFGSGTRLTVV.

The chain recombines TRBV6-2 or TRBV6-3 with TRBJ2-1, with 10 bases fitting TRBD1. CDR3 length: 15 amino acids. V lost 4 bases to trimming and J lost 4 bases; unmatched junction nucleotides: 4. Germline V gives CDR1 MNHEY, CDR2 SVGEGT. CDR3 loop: CASSLRTGGYNEQFF. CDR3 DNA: TGTGCCAGCAGTTTAAGGACAGGGGGTTACAATGAGCAGTTCTTC.

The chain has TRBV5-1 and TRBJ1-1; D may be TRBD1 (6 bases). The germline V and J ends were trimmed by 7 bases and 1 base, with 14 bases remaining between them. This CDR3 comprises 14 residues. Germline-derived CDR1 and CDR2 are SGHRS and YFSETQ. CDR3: CASAVARGNTEAFF. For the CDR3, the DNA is TGCGCCAGCGCCGTTGCCAGGGGGAACACTGAAGCTTTCTTT. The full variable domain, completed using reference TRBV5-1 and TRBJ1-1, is KAGVTQTPRYLIKTRGQQVTLSCSPISGHRSVSWYQQTPGQGLQFLFEYFSETQRNKGNFPGRFSGRQFSNSRSEMNVSTLELGDSALYLCASAVARGNTEAFFGQGTRLTVV.

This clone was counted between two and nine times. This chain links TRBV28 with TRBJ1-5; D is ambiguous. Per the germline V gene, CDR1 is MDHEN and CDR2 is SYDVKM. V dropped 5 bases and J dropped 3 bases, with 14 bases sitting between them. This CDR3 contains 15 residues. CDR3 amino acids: CASSALGELNQPQHF. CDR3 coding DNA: TGTGCCAGCAGTGCCCTGGGAGAGCTCAATCAGCCCCAGCATTTT. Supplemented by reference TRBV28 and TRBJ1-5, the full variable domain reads DVKVTQSSRYLVKRTGEKVFLECVQDMDHENMFWYRQDPGLGLRLIYFSYDVKMKEKGDIPEGYSVSREKKERFSLILESASTNQTSMYLCASSALGELNQPQHFGDGTRLSIL.

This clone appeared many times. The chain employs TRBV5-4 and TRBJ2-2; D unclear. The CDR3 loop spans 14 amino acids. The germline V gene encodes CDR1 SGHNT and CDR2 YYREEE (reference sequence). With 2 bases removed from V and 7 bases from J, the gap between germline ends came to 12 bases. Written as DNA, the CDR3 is TGTGCCAGCAGCTTAGAGGAAACGAGCGGGGAGCTGTTTTTT. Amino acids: CASSLEETSGELFF.